This T cell receptor (beta chain) was recovered during a study of somatic mutations in cytotoxic T cells in rheumatoid arthritis. On the study more broadly: Flow cytometric sorting isolated some V beta antibody-stained T-cell populations at nearly 100% purity, and among them were V beta1+ cells that underwent TCRB sequencing.

Only a few counts were recorded for this clone. Germline V gene data show CDR1 as SEHNR and CDR2 as FQNEAQ (reference sequence). This CDR3 is built from 16 residues. V shed 4 bases and J 0 bases; nucleotides not matched to a gene: 6. Libraries were prepared by immunoSEQ multiplex PCR; TCRdb keeps only in-frame clonotypes and omits some of them. The data show approximately 5,300 clones, around nine tenths seen once. What was sequenced was CD8+ T cells sorted from blood. The clonotype was recovered from a woman in her forties or fifties with rheumatoid arthritis. The genes are TRBV7-9 and TRBJ1-2; 9 nucleotides match TRBD1. DNA for the CDR3: TGTGCCAGCAGCTATCCGGGACAGGGACCTAACTATGGCTACACCTTC. Translation gives CASSYPGQGPNYGYTF.